These 3 T cell receptor beta chains share one sample of origin, sequenced in a study of a mutant IDH1 vaccine in newly diagnosed glioma. Their target antigens are unknown. Sample time point: week 47, end of study. Doses consisted of 300 ug of mutant IDH1 20-mer peptide each, paired with topical imiquimod. Sequenced by immunoSEQ multiplex PCR; TCRdb stores in-frame clones only, minus some. The repertoire holds 9,500 to 13,000 clones, around 81% seen once, with roughly 20% in the top ten. The sample here was PBMCs, taken from a glioma patient whose treatment included an IDH1 peptide vaccine. The receptors stem from a man aged 30-40 years with glioma.

This chain connects TRBV18 to TRBJ2-6; D may be TRBD2 (6 bases). This CDR3 contains 17 residues. Germline loops: CDR1 KGHSH, CDR2 LQKENI. V shed 5 bases and J shed 0 bases, with 14 bases lying between them. CDR3 in DNA: TGTGCCAGCTCATTTCCGGGACTGAGCTCTGGGGCCAACGTCCTGACTTTC. This translates into CASSFPGLSSGANVLTF.

This sequence joins TRBV5-4 and TRBJ1-2, with a weak D call TRBD1 (6 bases). This CDR3 contains 14 residues. The V and J ends lost 3 bases and 8 bases respectively, with 17 bases between them. Germline V gene data show CDR1 as SGHNT and CDR2 as YYREEE (reference sequence). The CDR3 coding sequence is TGTGCCAGCAGCTCTCCACGGGGGGGCTACGGCTACACCTTC. It translates to CASSSPRGGYGYTF.

This clone was recorded a few times. This chain links TRBV19 with TRBJ1-5; the match to TRBD1 covers 10 bases. With V trimmed by 7 bases and J by 1 base, 7 bases remained unmatched. This CDR3 is 16 amino acids long. Per germline, CDR1 LNHDA and CDR2 SQIVND (reference sequence). The CDR3 sequence: CASTAGQGQSNQPQHF. In DNA, the CDR3 is TGTGCCAGTACCGCGGGACAGGGGCAAAGCAATCAGCCCCAGCATTTT.